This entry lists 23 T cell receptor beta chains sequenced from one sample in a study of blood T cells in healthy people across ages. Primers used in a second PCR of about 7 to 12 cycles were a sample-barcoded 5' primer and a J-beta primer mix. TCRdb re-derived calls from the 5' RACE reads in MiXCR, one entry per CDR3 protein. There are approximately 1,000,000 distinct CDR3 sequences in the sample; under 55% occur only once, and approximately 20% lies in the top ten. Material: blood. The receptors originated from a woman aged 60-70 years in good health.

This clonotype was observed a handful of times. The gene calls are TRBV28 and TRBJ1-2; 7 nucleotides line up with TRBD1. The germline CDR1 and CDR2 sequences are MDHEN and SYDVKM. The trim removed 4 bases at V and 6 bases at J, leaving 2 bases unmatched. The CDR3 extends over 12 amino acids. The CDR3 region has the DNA TGTGCCAGCAGTTCAGGGGGGCATGGCTACACCTTC. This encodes CASSSGGHGYTF.

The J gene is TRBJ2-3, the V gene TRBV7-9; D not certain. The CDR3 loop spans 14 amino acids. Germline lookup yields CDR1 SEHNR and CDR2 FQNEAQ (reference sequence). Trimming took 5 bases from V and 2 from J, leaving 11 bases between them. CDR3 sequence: CASSATLSTDTQYF. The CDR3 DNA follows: TGTGCCAGCAGCGCCACACTCTCCACAGATACGCAGTATTTT.

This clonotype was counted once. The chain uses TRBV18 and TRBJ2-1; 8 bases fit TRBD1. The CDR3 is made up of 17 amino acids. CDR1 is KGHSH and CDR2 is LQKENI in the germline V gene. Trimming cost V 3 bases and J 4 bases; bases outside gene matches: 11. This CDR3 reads CASSPPGQVLFYNEQFF. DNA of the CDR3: TGTGCCAGCTCACCTCCGGGACAGGTCCTTTTTTACAATGAGCAGTTCTTC.

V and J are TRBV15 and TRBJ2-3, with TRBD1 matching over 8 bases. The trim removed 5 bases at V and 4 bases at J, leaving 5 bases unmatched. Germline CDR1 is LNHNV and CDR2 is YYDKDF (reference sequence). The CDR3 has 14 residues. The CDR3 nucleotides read TGTGCCACCAGCGCAGGACAGGGTCCAGATACGCAGTATTTT. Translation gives CATSAGQGPDTQYF.

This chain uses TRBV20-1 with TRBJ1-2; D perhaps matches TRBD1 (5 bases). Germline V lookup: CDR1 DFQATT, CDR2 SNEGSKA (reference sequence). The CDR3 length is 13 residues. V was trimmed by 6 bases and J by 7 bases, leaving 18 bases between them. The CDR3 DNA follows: TGCAGTGCCTCCCCCCCGGGGCCTAGTGGCTACACCTTC. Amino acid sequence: CSASPPGPSGYTF.

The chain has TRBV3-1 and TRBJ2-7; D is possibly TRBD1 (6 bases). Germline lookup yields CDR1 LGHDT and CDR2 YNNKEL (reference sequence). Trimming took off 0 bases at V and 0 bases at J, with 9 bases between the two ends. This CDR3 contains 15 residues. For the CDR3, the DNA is TGTGCCAGCAGCCAAGAAGGGACACTCTCCTACGAGCAGTACTTC. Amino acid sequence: CASSQEGTLSYEQYF.

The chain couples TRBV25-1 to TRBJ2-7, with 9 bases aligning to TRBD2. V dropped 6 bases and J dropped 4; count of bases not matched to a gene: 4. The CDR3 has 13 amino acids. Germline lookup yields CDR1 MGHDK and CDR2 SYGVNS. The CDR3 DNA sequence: TGTGCCAGCAGGGGCACTAGCGGGTACGAGCAGTACTTC. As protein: CASRGTSGYEQYF.

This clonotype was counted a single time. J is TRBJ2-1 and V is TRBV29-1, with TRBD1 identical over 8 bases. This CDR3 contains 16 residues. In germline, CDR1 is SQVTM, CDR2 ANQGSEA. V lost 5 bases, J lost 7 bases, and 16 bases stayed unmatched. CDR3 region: CSVQPIRTGKHNEQFF. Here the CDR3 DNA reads TGCAGCGTTCAGCCGATAAGGACAGGGAAACATAATGAGCAGTTCTTC.

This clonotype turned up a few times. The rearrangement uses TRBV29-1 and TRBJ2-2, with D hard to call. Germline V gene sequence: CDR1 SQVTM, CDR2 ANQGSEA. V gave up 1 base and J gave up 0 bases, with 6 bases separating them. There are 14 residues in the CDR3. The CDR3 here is CSVEGVANTGELFF. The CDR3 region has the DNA TGCAGCGTTGAAGGGGTCGCGAACACCGGGGAGCTGTTTTTT.

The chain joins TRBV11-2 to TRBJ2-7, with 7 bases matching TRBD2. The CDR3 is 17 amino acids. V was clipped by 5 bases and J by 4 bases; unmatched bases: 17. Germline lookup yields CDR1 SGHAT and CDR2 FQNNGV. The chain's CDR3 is CASSLHPSSGLGYEQYF. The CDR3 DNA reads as TGTGCCAGCAGCCTCCACCCTTCTAGCGGTCTGGGATACGAGCAGTACTTC.

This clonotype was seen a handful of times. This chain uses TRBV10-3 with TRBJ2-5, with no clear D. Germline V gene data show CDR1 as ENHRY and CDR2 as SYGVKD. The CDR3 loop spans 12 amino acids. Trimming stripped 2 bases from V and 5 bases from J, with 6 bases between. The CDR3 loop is CAISENGETQYF. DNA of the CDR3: TGTGCCATCAGTGAGAATGGCGAGACCCAGTACTTC.

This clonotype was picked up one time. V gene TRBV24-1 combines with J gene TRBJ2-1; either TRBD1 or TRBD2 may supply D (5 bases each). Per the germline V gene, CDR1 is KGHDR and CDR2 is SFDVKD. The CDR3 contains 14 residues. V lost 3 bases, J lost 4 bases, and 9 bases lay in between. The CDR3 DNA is TGTGCCACCAGTGATCCGGGGCAATACAATGAGCAGTTCTTC. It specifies CATSDPGQYNEQFF.

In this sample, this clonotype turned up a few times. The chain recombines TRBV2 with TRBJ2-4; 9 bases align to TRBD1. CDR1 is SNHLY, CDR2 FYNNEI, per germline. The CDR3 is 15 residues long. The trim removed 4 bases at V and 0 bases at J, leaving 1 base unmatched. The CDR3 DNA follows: TGTGCCAGCAGTGGGGACAGGGAAGCCAAAAACATTCAGTACTTC. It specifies CASSGDREAKNIQYF.

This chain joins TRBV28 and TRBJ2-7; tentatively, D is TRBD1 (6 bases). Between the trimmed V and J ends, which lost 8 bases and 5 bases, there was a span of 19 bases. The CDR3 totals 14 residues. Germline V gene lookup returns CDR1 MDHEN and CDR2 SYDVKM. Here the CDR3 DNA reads TGTGCCAGCGGGGTGACAGGATCTAACCACGAGCAGTACTTC. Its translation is CASGVTGSNHEQYF.

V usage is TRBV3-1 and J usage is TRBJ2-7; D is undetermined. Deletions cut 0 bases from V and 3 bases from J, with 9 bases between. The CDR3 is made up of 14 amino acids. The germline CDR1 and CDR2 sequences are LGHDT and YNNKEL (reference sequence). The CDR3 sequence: CASSQEELYYEQYF. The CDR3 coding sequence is TGTGCCAGCAGCCAAGAGGAACTGTACTACGAGCAGTACTTC.

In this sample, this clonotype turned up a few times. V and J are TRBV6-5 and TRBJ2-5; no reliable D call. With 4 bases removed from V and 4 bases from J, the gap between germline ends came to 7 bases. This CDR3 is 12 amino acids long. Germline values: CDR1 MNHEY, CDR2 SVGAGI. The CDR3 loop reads CASSSTTETQYF. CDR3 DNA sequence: TGTGCCAGCAGTTCCACTACAGAGACCCAGTACTTC.

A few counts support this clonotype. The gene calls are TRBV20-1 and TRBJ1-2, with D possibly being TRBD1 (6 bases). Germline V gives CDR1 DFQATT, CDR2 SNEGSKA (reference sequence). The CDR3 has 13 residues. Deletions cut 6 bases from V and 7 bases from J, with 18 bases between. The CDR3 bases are TGCAGTGCAATGACAGGATTAACGGGTGGCTACACCTTC. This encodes CSAMTGLTGGYTF.

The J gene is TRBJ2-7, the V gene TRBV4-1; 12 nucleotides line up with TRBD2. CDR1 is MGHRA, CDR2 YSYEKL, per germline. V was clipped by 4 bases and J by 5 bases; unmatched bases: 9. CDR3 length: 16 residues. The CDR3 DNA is TGCGCCAGCAGCCCCGGACTAGCGGGAAGCAGACACGAGCAGTACTTC. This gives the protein CASSPGLAGSRHEQYF.

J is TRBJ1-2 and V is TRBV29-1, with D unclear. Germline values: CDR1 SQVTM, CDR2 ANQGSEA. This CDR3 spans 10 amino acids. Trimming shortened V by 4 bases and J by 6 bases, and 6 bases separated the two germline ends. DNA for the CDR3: TGCAGCGTTGGACACAATGGCTACACCTTC. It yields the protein CSVGHNGYTF.

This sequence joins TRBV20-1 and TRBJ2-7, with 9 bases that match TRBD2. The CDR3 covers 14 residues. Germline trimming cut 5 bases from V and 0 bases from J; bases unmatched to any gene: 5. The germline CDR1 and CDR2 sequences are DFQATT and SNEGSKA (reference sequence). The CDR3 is CSAEGLASSYEQYF. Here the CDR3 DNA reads TGCAGTGCTGAGGGACTAGCTAGCTCCTACGAGCAGTACTTC.

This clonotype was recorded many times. The CDR3 bases are TGCAGCGTTGAAGACGCGGGAGAAATTCGAATGGAGACCCAGTACTTC. It is translated as CSVEDAGEIRMETQYF. This chain links TRBV29-1 with TRBJ2-5, with 7 bases aligning to TRBD2. The CDR3 runs 16 residues. V gave up 0 bases and J gave up 5 bases; unmatched junction bases: 12. Germline V gene sequence: CDR1 SQVTM, CDR2 ANQGSEA.

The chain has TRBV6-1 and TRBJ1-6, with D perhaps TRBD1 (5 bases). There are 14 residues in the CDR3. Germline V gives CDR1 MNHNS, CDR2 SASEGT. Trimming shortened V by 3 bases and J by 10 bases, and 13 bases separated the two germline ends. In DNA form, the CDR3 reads TGTGCCAGCAGTGATGGCAGGGTGGGATCACCCCTCCACTTT. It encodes CASSDGRVGSPLHF.

CDR3 protein: CSAGGDRGYF. The CDR3 nucleotides read TGCAGCGCGGGAGGAGACAGGGGGTATTTT. This chain links TRBV29-1 with TRBJ2-3, with D maybe TRBD1 (8 bases). Germline assignment: CDR1 SQVTM and CDR2 ANQGSEA. This CDR3 region has 10 residues. Trimming pared 7 bases from V and 14 bases from J, leaving 16 bases between.